This T cell receptor beta chain was recorded in a study of cytomegalovirus exposure and HLA in healthy donors. Findings and limits, study-wide: The study found most TCR sequences rare, yet found some public TCRs in many donors. By a later analysis, the bulk of CMV-associated TCR beta chains appeared HLA-restricted. A later analysis found common viral pathogens apparently linked to several of the most significant clusters.

The CDR3 loop spans 14 amino acids. The trim removed 8 bases at V and 4 bases at J, leaving 8 bases unmatched. The germline V gene encodes CDR1 SNHLY and CDR2 FYNNEI. The PCR employed 60 Vbeta primers together with 13 Jbeta primers. Method: immunoSEQ multiplex PCR; TCRdb's copy keeps in-frame clones and lacks some. This table has tens of thousands of clones, 70% to 75% appearing once. With respect to this clone: Its antigen is undetermined.

The sequence came from a young man in good health and CMV-seropositive. This rearrangement joins TRBV2 to TRBJ1-5, with 7 positions matching TRBD1. The material sequenced was PBMCs. The CDR3 loop is CASDRETGNQPQHF. CDR3 nucleotides: TGTGCCAGCGATCGCGAGACAGGGAATCAGCCCCAGCATTTT.